Reported below is one TCR beta chain. As handled by the study authors: Amplifying reference gene primers gave estimates of nucleated cell counts. The data were produced by immunoSEQ multiplex PCR, yet TCRdb's version contains in-frame clones alone and is incomplete. From that table come the V and J calls and clone size; the DNA was used to work out D and trimming. This table has around 110,000 clones, roughly four fifths appearing once. This sample was taken from a study of blood T cell repertoires in COVID-19. Study details: Samples of COVID-19 (acute and convalescent) were obtained from the United States, Italy and Spain.

The trim removed 2 bases at V and 7 bases at J, leaving 12 bases unmatched. The CDR3 totals 17 residues. The V gene's germline CDR1 is SNHLY and CDR2 FYNNEI. This chain joins TRBV2 and TRBJ2-1, with 9 bases aligning to TRBD2. This sequence was found in a man aged 70-80 years with active or convalescent COVID-19. The sequencing input was peripheral blood. In nucleotides, the CDR3 is TGTGCCAGCAGTGAACCCGCGGGGGGGCCCGTCGGTAATGAGCAGTTCTTC. It encodes CASSEPAGGPVGNEQFF.